Here is one TCR beta chain with its context. What antigen it recognizes has not been identified. Within one base of it there is no much larger clone, and no base qualities were kept. This entry comes from a study of T cells in tumors after PD-1 blockade (dated by TCRdb to about 2019). Background on the whole study: Patients with prior checkpoint blockade, systemic immunosuppressant use, or recent radiotherapy or other anti-cancer therapy within 4 weeks were excluded. On average, peripheral blood samples had 113,528 TCR templates (range roughly 24,000-280,000) and 35,000 to 45,000 unique clonotypes. RECIST version 1.1 was the standard used to evaluate clinical response. Patients were treated with either pembrolizumab 200 mg every 3 weeks or cemiplimab 350 mg every 2 weeks. Using site-matched tumors from BCC or SCC patients sampled before and after anti-PD-1 therapy, the study carried out paired single-cell RNA and TCR sequencing. While on anti-PD-1 treatment, some of the patients also continued taking daily vismodegib 150 mg. Bulk TCR sequencing was performed on about 10 peripheral blood samples from about five patients to compare blood and tumor clonotypes. Study-wide findings and limitations: The source of novel T cell clones was not identified and could include lymphoid organs or rare unexpanded clones within the tumor or its periphery. About 40% of the TCR clonotypes from tumors also showed up in blood, and some novel exhausted tumor clones were present in pre-treatment blood, which suggests peripheral recruitment.

According to the study, the label for this sample's time point signals: after anti-PD-1 therapy. For bulk TCRbeta sequencing, genomic DNA was extracted from tumor biopsies or peripheral blood, and input amounts ranged from roughly 550 ng to 6,004 ng. Every patient was a poor candidate for surgical resection and had histologically proven advanced or metastatic basal or squamous cell carcinoma. The basal cell carcinoma cohort comprised 10 or so patients, of whom seven or eight had bulk tumor TCR sequencing. The immunoSEQ platform was used for deep TCRbeta sequencing. The authors processed their data as follows. Only productive rearrangements were exported from the immunoSEQ Analyzer for downstream analysis. T cell phenotypes were assigned to bulk TCRbeta clonotypes by matching the clonotypes to single-cell RNA+TCR-seq clones that had the same TCRbeta sequence. Using bulk TCR sequencing data, clone enrichment in tumor was calculated by dividing a clone's tumor frequency by the same clone's PBMC frequency. GLIPH was used to group TCRs into specificity groups, clusters of distinct TCRs likely recognizing common antigens via shared CDR3 motifs. TCRdb provides this immuneACCESS table in a form limited to in-frame rearrangements. Some clones are lacking; in checked studies, under half of them reflect an unresolved V gene, and why the rest are absent is not known. Clonal size and the V and J genes are those of that table, whereas D and trimming came from the DNA. The sample records around 25,000 clones, about 84% of which are singletons. Roughly 12% of the sample is held by the ten biggest clonotypes.

The CDR3 spans 16 residues, from the cysteine through the phenylalanine. Kept here is only the CDR3 DNA, which spans 48 bases and is read in frame from base 1. V and J lose 6 bases and 0 bases, and a span of 16 bases separates them. CDR1 and CDR2 are read off the germline V gene as KGHSH and LQKENI. The sequencing used PBMCs, collected after anti-PD-1 treatment. This chain joins TRBV18 to TRBJ2-3; the D gene is not confidently resolved. The sequence derives from a human donor with basal cell carcinoma. The sequence in DNA is TGTGCCAGCTCTCCTACCACATCGCCGAGCACAGATACGCAGTATTTT. Protein translation: CASSPTTSPSTDTQYF.